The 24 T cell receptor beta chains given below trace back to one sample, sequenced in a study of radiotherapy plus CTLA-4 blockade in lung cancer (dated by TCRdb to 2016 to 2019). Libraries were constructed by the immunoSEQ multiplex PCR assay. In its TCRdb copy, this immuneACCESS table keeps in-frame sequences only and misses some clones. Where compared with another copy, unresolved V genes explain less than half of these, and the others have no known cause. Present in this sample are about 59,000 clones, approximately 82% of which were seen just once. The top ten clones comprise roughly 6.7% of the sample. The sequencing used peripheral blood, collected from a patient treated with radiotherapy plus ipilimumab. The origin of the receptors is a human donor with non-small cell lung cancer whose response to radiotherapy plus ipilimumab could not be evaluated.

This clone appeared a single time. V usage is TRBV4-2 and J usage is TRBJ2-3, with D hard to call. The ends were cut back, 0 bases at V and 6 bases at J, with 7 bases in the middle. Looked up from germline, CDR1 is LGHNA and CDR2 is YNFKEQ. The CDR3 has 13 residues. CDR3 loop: CASSQDEWDTQYF. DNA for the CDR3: TGTGCCAGCAGCCAAGATGAGTGGGATACGCAGTATTTT.

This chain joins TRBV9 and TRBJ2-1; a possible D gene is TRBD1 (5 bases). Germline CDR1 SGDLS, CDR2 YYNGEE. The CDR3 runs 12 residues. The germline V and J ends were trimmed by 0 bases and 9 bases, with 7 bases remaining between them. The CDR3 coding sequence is TGTGCCAGCAGCGTAGGGCAGGGTGAGCAGTTCTTC. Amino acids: CASSVGQGEQFF.

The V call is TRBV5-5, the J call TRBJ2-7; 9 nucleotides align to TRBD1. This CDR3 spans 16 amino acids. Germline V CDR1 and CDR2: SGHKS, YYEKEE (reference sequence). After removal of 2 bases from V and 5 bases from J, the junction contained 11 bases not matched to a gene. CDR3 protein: CASSFGVVQGANEQYF. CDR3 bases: TGTGCCAGCAGCTTCGGGGTGGTACAGGGGGCCAACGAGCAGTACTTC.

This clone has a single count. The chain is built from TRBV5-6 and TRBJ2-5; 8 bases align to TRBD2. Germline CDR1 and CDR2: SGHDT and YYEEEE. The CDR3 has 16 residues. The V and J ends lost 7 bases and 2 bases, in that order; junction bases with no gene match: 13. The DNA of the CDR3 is TGTGCCAGCTTTCTTGGTGCCCGGGGGGGGCAAGAGACCCAGTACTTC. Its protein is CASFLGARGGQETQYF. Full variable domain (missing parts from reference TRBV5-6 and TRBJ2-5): DAGVTQSPTHLIKTRGQQVTLRCSPKSGHDTVSWYQQALGQGPQFIFQYYEEEERQRGNFPDRFSGHQFPNYSSELNVNALLLGDSALYLCASFLGARGGQETQYFGPGTRLLVL.

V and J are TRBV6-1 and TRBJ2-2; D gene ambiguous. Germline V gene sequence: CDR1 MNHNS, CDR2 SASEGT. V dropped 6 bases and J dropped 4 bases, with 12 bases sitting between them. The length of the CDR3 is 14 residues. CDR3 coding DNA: TGTGCCAGCAGGGGCGATATGGGCACCGGGGAGCTGTTTTTT. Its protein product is CASRGDMGTGELFF.

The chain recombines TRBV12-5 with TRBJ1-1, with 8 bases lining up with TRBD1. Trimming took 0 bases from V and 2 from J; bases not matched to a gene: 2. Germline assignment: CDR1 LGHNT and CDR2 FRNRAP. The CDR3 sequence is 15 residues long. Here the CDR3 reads CASGLVQGGNTEAFF. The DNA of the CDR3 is TGTGCTAGTGGTTTGGTACAGGGGGGCAACACTGAAGCTTTCTTT.

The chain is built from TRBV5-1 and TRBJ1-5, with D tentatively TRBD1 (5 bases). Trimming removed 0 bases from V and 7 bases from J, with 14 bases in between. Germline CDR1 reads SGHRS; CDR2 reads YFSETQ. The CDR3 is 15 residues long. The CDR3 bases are TGCGCCAGCAGCTTGGATGGCCAGGGTCGACAGCCCCAGCATTTT. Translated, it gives CASSLDGQGRQPQHF.

The CDR3 DNA follows: TGTGCCAGTAGCCCTGAGGACAGGGGGCATAGTGGCTACACCTTC. Its translation: CASSPEDRGHSGYTF. This chain connects TRBV19 to TRBJ1-2; 11 positions match TRBD1. Germline CDR1 reads LNHDA; CDR2 reads SQIVND (reference sequence). The CDR3 runs 15 residues. J lost 7 bases, V lost 6 bases, and 10 bases had no gene match.

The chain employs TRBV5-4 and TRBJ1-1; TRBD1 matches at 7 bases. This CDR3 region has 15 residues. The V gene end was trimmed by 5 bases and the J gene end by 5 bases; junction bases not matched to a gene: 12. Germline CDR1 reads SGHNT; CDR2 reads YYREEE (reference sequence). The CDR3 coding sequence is TGTGCCAGCAGTCCAGCGGAGACAGGGCAAACTGAAGCTTTCTTT. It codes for CASSPAETGQTEAFF. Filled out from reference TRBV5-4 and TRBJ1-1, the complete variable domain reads ETGVTQSPTHLIKTRGQQVTLRCSSQSGHNTVSWYQQALGQGPQFIFQYYREEENGRGNFPPRFSGLQFPNYSSELNVNALELDDSALYLCASSPAETGQTEAFFGQGTRLTVV.

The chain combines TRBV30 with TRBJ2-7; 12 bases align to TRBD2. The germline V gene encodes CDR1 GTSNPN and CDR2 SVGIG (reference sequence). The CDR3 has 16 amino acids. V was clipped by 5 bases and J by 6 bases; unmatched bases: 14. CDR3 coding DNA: TGTGCCTGGGGGGGGGCTTTGCTAGCGGGAGGGGGCGAGCAGTACTTC. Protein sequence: CAWGGALLAGGGEQYF.

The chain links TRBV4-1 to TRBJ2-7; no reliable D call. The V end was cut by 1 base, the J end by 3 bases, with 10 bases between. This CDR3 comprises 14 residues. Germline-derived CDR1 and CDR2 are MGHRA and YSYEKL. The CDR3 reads CASSQGEAVYEQYF. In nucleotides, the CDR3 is TGCGCCAGCAGCCAAGGAGAGGCGGTCTACGAGCAGTACTTC.

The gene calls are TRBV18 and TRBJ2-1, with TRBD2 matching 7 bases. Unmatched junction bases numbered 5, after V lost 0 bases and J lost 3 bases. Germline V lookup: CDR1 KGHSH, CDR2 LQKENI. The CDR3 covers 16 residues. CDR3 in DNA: TGTGCCAGCTCACCACCCGGCGGGAGTGGCTACAATGAGCAGTTCTTC. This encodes CASSPPGGSGYNEQFF. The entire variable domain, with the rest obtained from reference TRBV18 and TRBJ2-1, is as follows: NAGVMQNPRHLVRRRGQEARLRCSPMKGHSHVYWYRQLPEEGLKFMVYLQKENIIDESGMPKERFSAEFPKEGPSILRIQQVVRGDSAAYFCASSPPGGSGYNEQFFGPGTRLTVL.

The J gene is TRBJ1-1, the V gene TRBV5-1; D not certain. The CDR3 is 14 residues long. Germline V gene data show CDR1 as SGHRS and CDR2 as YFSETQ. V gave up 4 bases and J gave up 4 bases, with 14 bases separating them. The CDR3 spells CASSDTGSTTEAFF. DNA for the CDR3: TGCGCCAGCAGCGATACCGGGAGTACCACTGAAGCTTTCTTT.

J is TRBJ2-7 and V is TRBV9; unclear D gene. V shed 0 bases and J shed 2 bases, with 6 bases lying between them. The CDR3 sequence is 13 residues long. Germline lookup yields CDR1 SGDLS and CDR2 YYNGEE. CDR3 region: CASSVGVAYEQYF. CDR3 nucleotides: TGTGCCAGCAGCGTAGGCGTCGCCTACGAGCAGTACTTC.

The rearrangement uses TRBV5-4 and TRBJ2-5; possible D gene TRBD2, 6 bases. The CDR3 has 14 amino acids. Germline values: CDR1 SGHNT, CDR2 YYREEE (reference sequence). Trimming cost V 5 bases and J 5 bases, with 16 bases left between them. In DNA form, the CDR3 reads TGTGCCAGCAGTCCTCACGGGGGTCGGGAGACCCAGTACTTC. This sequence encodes CASSPHGGRETQYF.

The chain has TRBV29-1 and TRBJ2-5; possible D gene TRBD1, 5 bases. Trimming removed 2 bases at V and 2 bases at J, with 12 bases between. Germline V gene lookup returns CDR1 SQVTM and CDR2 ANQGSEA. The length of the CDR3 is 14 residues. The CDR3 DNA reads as TGCAGCGTTGAAAGGAGTGACAGTCAAGAGACCCAGTACTTC. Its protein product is CSVERSDSQETQYF.

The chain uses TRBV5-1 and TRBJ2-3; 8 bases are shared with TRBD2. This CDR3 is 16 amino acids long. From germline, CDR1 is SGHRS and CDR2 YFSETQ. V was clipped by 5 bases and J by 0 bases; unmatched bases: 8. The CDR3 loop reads CASRLRLALSTDTQYF. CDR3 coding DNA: TGCGCCAGCAGATTGAGACTAGCGCTAAGCACAGATACGCAGTATTTT. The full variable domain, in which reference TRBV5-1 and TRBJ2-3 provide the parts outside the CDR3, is KAGVTQTPRYLIKTRGQQVTLSCSPISGHRSVSWYQQTPGQGLQFLFEYFSETQRNKGNFPGRFSGRQFSNSRSEMNVSTLELGDSALYLCASRLRLALSTDTQYFGPGTRLTVL.

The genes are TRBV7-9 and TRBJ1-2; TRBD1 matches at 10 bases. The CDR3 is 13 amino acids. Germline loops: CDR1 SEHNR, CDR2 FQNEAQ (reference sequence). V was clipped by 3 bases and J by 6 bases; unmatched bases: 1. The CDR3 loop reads CASSFGQGDGYTF. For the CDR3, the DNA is TGTGCCAGCAGCTTCGGACAGGGGGATGGCTACACCTTC.

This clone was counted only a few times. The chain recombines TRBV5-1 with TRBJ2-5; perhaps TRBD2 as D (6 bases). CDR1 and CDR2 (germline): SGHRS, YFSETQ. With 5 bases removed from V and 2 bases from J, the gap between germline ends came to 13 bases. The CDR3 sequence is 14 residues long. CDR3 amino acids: CASRPGGGQETQYF. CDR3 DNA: TGCGCCAGCAGGCCCGGGGGTGGGCAAGAGACCCAGTACTTC.

This CDR3 is CASSLGRVGETQYF. CDR3 bases: TGTGCCAGCAGCTTAGGCAGGGTCGGAGAGACCCAGTACTTC. J is TRBJ2-5 and V is TRBV7-6; D may be TRBD1 (5 bases). V lost 1 base and J 4 bases, leaving 10 bases between the germline ends. This CDR3 is built from 14 residues. Looked up from germline, CDR1 is SGHVS and CDR2 is FNYEAQ.

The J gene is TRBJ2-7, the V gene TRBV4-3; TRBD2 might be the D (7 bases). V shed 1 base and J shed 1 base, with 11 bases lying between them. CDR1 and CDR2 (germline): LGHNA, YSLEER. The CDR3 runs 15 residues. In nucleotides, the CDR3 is TGCGCCAGCAGCCAAGCTCGGGGGGCTTCCTACGAGCAGTACTTC. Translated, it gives CASSQARGASYEQYF.

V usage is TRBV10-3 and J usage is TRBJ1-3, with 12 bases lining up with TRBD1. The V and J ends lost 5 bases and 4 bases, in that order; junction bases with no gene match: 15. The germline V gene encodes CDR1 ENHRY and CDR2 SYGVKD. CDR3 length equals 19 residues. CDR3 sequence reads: CAISPVTLGQGARGNTIYF. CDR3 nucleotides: TGTGCCATCAGTCCAGTAACCCTGGGACAGGGGGCGCGAGGAAACACCATATATTTT.

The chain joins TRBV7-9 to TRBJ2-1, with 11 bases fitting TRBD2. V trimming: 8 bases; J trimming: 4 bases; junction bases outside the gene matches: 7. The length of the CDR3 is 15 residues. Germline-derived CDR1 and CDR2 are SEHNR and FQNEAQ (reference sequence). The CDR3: CASGLAGSSYNEQFF. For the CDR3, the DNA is TGTGCCAGCGGACTAGCGGGCTCCTCATACAATGAGCAGTTCTTC.

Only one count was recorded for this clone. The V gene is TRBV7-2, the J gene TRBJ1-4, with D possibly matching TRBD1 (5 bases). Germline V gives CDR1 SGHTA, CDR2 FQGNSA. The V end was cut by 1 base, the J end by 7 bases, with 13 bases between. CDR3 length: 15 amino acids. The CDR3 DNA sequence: TGTGCCAGCAGCTTAGTCAGCGGGGCCGGTGAAAAACTGTTTTTT. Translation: CASSLVSGAGEKLFF.